Described below is a single T cell receptor (beta chain) sequence and its context. The sample belongs to a study of blood T cells in healthy people across ages. PCR was performed a second time for roughly 7 to 12 cycles using a sample-barcoded 5' primer and a J-beta primer mix. In TCRdb, the 5' RACE reads were re-called with MiXCR into one record per CDR3 protein. The sample has about 1,500,000 distinct CDR3 sequences; approximately 28% are singletons. The CDR3 runs to 15 residues. V gave up 5 bases and J gave up 4 bases, with 16 bases separating them. The V gene is TRBV12-3 or TRBV12-4, the J gene TRBJ2-3; possible D gene TRBD1, 6 bases. This TCR came from a woman in her twenties or thirties in good health. Sequenced input: blood. CDR3 DNA: TGTGCCAGCAGTGCTCGCAGGGGACACGCAGATACGCAGTATTTT. This codes for CASSARRGHADTQYF.